The sequence of this T cell receptor (beta chain) was determined in a study of T cell repertoires in cytomegalovirus infection. A single record per CDR3 protein comes from TCRdb applying MiXCR to the reads. The sample lists 700,000 to 950,000 distinct CDR3 sequences, approximately 32% seen once, with under 15% in the top ten. V was pared by 9 bases and J by 4 bases, with 15 bases between. The CDR3 has 13 amino acids. The V gene's germline CDR1 is LNHDA and CDR2 SQIVND (reference sequence). Notes on the study in general: The ex vivo response was dominated by HLA-C-restricted CMV-specific TCR beta clonotypes. Individuals carrying CMV plus the relevant HLA were identified by cumulative frequency of public TCR beta families.

This clonotype appeared many times. What it binds is not known. The chain uses TRBV19 and TRBJ1-1; a possible D gene is TRBD1 (5 bases). This material consisted of cultured CD8+ T cells from PBMCs, taken from culture after CMV antigen stimulation. The source is a human donor in good health (CMV status not recorded). Some clones in this sample may be carry-over from other donors' samples. CDR3 nucleotides: TGTGCCAGCAGCATAGGGGTGGGCACTGAAGCTTTCTTT. Its protein is CASSIGVGTEAFF.